The 14 T cell receptor beta chains below were found in one sample sequenced in a study of T cell repertoires in cytomegalovirus infection. The antigens these receptors bind are not known. TCRdb fed the reads into MiXCR, producing one record per CDR3 protein. Of nearly 700,000 distinct CDR3 sequences in the sample, about 30% are singletons; the top ten hold about 18%. The sample in question was cultured PBMCs, obtained from culture after CMV antigen stimulation. The receptors shown here come from a human donor in good health (CMV status not recorded). Some clones in this sample may be carry-over from other donors' samples.

This chain joins TRBV7-9 and TRBJ1-2; 9 nucleotides align to TRBD1. Per germline, CDR1 SEHNR and CDR2 FQNEAQ (reference sequence). CDR3 length equals 20 residues. After removal of 2 bases from V and 2 bases from J, the junction contained 18 bases not matched to a gene. The CDR3 bases are TGTGCCAGCAGCTTAAACTCCGGGGCCAAGGACAGGGGAAGCAACTATGGCTACACCTTC. Translation: CASSLNSGAKDRGSNYGYTF.

The gene calls are TRBV2 and TRBJ2-7, with TRBD2 matching 13 bases. CDR3 length: 15 amino acids. Germline V CDR1 and CDR2: SNHLY, FYNNEI. Trimming removed 6 bases from V and 4 bases from J; junction bases left unmatched: 6. CDR3 bases: TGTGCCAGCAGGAGGACTAGCGGGGGACCTTACGAGCAGTACTTC. Translating gives CASRRTSGGPYEQYF. Combining the CDR3 with reference TRBV2 and TRBJ2-7 gives the whole variable domain EPEVTQTPSHQVTQMGQEVILRCVPISNHLYFYWYRQILGQKVEFLVSFYNNEISEKSEIFDDQFSVERPDGSNFTLKIRSTKLEDSAMYFCASRRTSGGPYEQYFGPGTRLTVT.

Many counts were recorded for this clonotype. The J gene is TRBJ2-3, the V gene TRBV7-8, with a weak D call TRBD2 (6 bases). Germline V gene data show CDR1 as SGHVS and CDR2 as FQNEAQ. The CDR3 runs to 16 residues. V was cut by 1 base and J by 2 bases, with 13 bases left in between. CDR3 in amino acids: CASSLVAGGDTDTQYF. In nucleotides, the CDR3 is TGTGCCAGCAGCTTAGTGGCAGGAGGGGACACAGATACGCAGTATTTT.

This clonotype was observed a few times. This rearrangement joins TRBV6-1 to TRBJ2-1, with a possible D match to TRBD1 (5 bases). Germline lookup yields CDR1 MNHNS and CDR2 SASEGT. V was clipped by 6 bases and J by 12 bases, with 21 bases between them. The CDR3 loop spans 14 amino acids. The CDR3: CASRSDRHKGRQFF. The DNA for the CDR3 is TGTGCCAGCAGATCAGACAGACACAAAGGAAGGCAGTTCTTC.

In its sample, this clonotype was seen a few times. This sequence joins TRBV11-3 and TRBJ2-1; 8 bases align to TRBD1. CDR3 length: 15 residues. With V trimmed by 1 base and J by 7 bases, 6 bases remained unmatched. Germline CDR1 and CDR2: SGHNT and YENEEA. The CDR3 here is CASSLGQGLGNEQFF. In DNA, the CDR3 is TGTGCCAGCAGCTTAGGACAGGGGCTCGGGAATGAGCAGTTCTTC.

This clonotype was observed a few times. The chain has TRBV2 and TRBJ1-5, with 7 bases matching TRBD1. CDR1 and CDR2 (germline): SNHLY, FYNNEI. This CDR3 contains 14 residues. J gave up 4 bases and V 8 bases, and 8 bases lay outside the gene matches. The CDR3 nucleotides read TGTGCCAGCGGATCGACAGGGAGAAATCAGCCCCAGCATTTT. Translated: CASGSTGRNQPQHF.

The chain employs TRBV7-9 and TRBJ2-1; D is tentatively TRBD1 or TRBD2 (6 bases each). The CDR3 covers 16 residues. CDR1 and CDR2 from the germline V gene are SEHNR and FQNEAQ (reference sequence). V was pared by 1 base and J by 2 bases, with 12 bases between. CDR3 sequence (DNA): TGTGCCAGCAGCTTAGGTTGGGGGGCCGCCTACAATGAGCAGTTCTTC. This codes for CASSLGWGAAYNEQFF.

This clonotype was counted at least ten times. The J gene is TRBJ1-1, the V gene TRBV7-2, with a weak D call TRBD1 (6 bases). This CDR3 is 17 amino acids long. CDR1 and CDR2 from the germline V gene are SGHTA and FQGNSA. With 5 bases removed from V and 3 bases from J, the gap between germline ends came to 22 bases. Here the CDR3 reads CASSPAGGGLSYTEAFF. In nucleotides, the CDR3 is TGTGCCAGCAGCCCCGCCGGAGGGGGGCTATCATACACTGAAGCTTTCTTT. The variable domain in full, with the rest retrieved from reference TRBV7-2 and TRBJ1-1, is GAGVSQSPSNKVTEKGKDVELRCDPISGHTALYWYRQSLGQGLEFLIYFQGNSAPDKSGLPSDRFSAERTGGSVSTLTIQRTQQEDSAVYLCASSPAGGGLSYTEAFFGQGTRLTVV.

The V call is TRBV19, the J call TRBJ1-2, with 7 bases that match TRBD1. This CDR3 comprises 14 residues. Per germline, CDR1 LNHDA and CDR2 SQIVND (reference sequence). J was trimmed by 4 bases and V by 10 bases; bases with no gene match: 12. CDR3 sequence: CATKFNRGGYGYTF. The CDR3 DNA sequence: TGTGCCACCAAATTCAACAGGGGTGGCTATGGCTACACCTTC. Complete variable domain (other parts from reference TRBV19 and TRBJ1-2): DGGITQSPKYLFRKEGQNVTLSCEQNLNHDAMYWYRQDPGQGLRLIYYSQIVNDFQKGDIAEGYSVSREKKESFPLTVTSAQKNPTAFYLCATKFNRGGYGYTFGSGTRLTVV.

This clonotype was detected only a few times. The chain has TRBV20-1 and TRBJ2-3; TRBD2 agrees at 8 bases. The CDR3 covers 14 residues. V lost 0 bases, J lost 6 bases, and 5 bases stayed unmatched. Germline-derived CDR1 and CDR2 are DFQATT and SNEGSKA (reference sequence). The CDR3 here is CSARDPAGADTQYF. The CDR3 DNA follows: TGCAGTGCTAGAGATCCAGCGGGAGCCGATACGCAGTATTTT.

This clonotype was detected a few times. This sequence joins TRBV7-9 and TRBJ1-3; D not certain. The CDR3 has 18 amino acids. CDR1 is SEHNR and CDR2 is FQNEAQ in the germline V gene (reference sequence). V lost 2 bases and J 2 bases, leaving 19 bases between the germline ends. CDR3 DNA sequence: TGTGCCAGCAGCTTACGGGTTGCGTTAGGCTCTACTGGAAACACCATATATTTT. Its translation: CASSLRVALGSTGNTIYF.

This clonotype was observed a handful of times. The V call is TRBV6-2 or TRBV6-3, the J call TRBJ2-1; D ambiguous. V lost 2 bases and J lost 5, with 4 bases in between. Germline loops: CDR1 MNHEY, CDR2 SVGEGT. The CDR3 is 12 amino acids. The CDR3 DNA sequence: TGTGCCAGCAGTTACCAGGACAATGAGCAGTTCTTC. This codes for CASSYQDNEQFF.

This clonotype was observed once. The gene calls are TRBV19 and TRBJ2-6; 7 nucleotides align to TRBD1. Per germline, CDR1 LNHDA and CDR2 SQIVND (reference sequence). The CDR3 has 16 residues. V lost 7 bases, J lost 0 bases, and 6 bases stayed unmatched. In DNA form, the CDR3 reads TGTGCCAGTACCCCGAACAGGGGCTCTGGGGCCAACGTCCTGACTTTC. It yields the protein CASTPNRGSGANVLTF.

The chain has TRBV4-1 and TRBJ1-4; 10 bases are shared with TRBD1. Germline V lookup: CDR1 MGHRA, CDR2 YSYEKL. With V trimmed by 4 bases and J by 10 bases, 6 bases remained unmatched. The CDR3 is 14 amino acids. CDR3 amino acids: CASSRGTGEGKLFF. The CDR3 DNA sequence: TGCGCCAGCAGCCGAGGGACAGGGGAGGGAAAACTGTTTTTT.